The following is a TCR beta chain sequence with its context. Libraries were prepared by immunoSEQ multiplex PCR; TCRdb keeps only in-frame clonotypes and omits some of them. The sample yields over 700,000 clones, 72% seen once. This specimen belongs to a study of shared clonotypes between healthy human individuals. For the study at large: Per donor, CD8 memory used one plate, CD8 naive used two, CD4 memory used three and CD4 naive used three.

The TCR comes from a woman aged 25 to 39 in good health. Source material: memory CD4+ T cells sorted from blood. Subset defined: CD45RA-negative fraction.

DNA for the CDR3: TGTGCCAGCAGTTACCGCAGCGCGAGCACAGATACGCAGTATTTT. It yields the protein CASSYRSASTDTQYF. The chain links TRBV6-5 to TRBJ2-3; D uncertain. Per the germline V gene, CDR1 is MNHEY and CDR2 is SVGAGI. The CDR3 loop spans 15 amino acids. Trimming left V 2 bases short and J 0 bases short, with 9 bases between.